This TCR beta chain was captured in a study of CD8+ T cells in alopecia areata (dated by TCRdb to 2016 to 2019). For the wider study: Treated patients were enrolled in an open-label pilot trial of oral tofacitinib at 5 to 10 mg twice daily for moderate-to-severe alopecia areata. Tofacitinib was given for 6 to 18 months, followed by 6 months of follow-up off drug to assess delayed response and recurrence. The study used high-throughput TCRbeta sequencing to examine T cell clonal expansion in alopecia areata, in both the C3H/HeJ mouse model and human patients. Human TCRbeta sequencing covered scalp tissue and sorted CD4+ and CD8+ peripheral blood T cells from patchy and totalis/universalis alopecia areata patients and healthy controls. Patients on tofacitinib were biopsied at baseline and after 4 and 24 weeks of treatment, and several of the patients also had a later scalp biopsy. Scalp clonality was compared among normal scalp (n=4), patchy alopecia areata scalp (n=8), and alopecia totalis/universalis scalp (n=8). RNA was obtained with the PAXgene miRNA kit for fixed scalp, the miRNeasy kit for PBMCs, and the RNeasy kit for mouse skin. TCRbeta CDR3 regions were amplified by immunoSEQ multiplex PCR with 35 Vbeta forward and 13 Jbeta reverse primers.

In regard to this clone: Its binding antigen is unknown. Qualities for individual bases were not recorded, and no much larger clone is one base off. The sample holds other DNA sequences that translate to the same CDR3.

The method behind the library was the immunoSEQ multiplex PCR assay. For TCR sequencing, RNA was extracted from every sample and reverse transcribed into cDNA to serve as template. SuperScript III was used for first-strand cDNA synthesis, primed with a 2:1 mix of oligo-dT and random hexamers. Amplification bias was assessed with a synthetic immune receptor repertoire, and residual bias was removed computationally. In the authors' own workflow: After raw reads were preprocessed to remove errors, the CDR3 was defined following IMGT conventions as running from the conserved cysteine to phenylalanine. To get clonality, Shannon entropy was normalized by log2 of the number of productive unique TCRs and the result was subtracted from 1. CD4 or CD8 identity of scalp clones was inferred by cross-referencing scalp TCRbeta sequences with sorted blood CD4 and CD8 repertoires. TCRdb retrieved this table from immuneACCESS and kept in-frame rearrangements only. Not all clones are present; in checked studies, unresolved V genes account for under half, and no reason is known for the remainder. The V and J calls and clone size are taken from that table; D and trimming were inferred from the DNA. This sample is represented by 110,000 to 150,000 clones; about three fifths of them were singletons. The ten largest account for about 6% of the sample.

Interpreted using the paper, the time point label stands for: baseline before oral tofacitinib. From alopecia areata patients, peripheral blood was collected along with lesional scalp punch biopsies. After PBMCs were isolated by density centrifugation and stained for CD3, CD4 and CD8, a FACSAria was used to sort CD4+ and CD8+ T cells. Results the study describes overall, beyond this receptor: Compared with mice, TCR sequences shared between patients were less clear, possibly partly because of HLA diversity across the patient population. Unlike mouse skin, which is dominated by gammadelta T cells, normal human skin has resident alphabeta T cells that are also sequenced, and this complicates analysis of the scalp TCR repertoire. Compared with normal scalp, lesional scalp had higher clonality and more expanded CD8+ clones, particularly in alopecia totalis/universalis, a pattern that suggests antigenic drive.

The CDR3 spans 15 residues, from the cysteine through the phenylalanine. CDR3 DNA is the only sequence kept; it has 45 bases, read in frame from the first base. Germline trimming: 4 bases from V, 0 bases from J; junction bases outside gene matches: 3. Via the germline V gene, CDR1 is SQVTM and CDR2 ANQGSEA. The receptor comes from a human donor with alopecia areata. Source: CD4+ T cells sorted from blood, taken at week 0. The chain couples TRBV29-1 to TRBJ2-5, with 12 middle bases fitting TRBD2. DNA sequence: TGCAGCGTTGCAGGGACTAGCGGGTACCAAGAGACCCAGTACTTC. This sequence encodes CSVAGTSGYQETQYF.